These 10 T cell receptor beta chains originate from one sample sequenced in a study of shared clonotypes between healthy human individuals. The assay was immunoSEQ multiplex PCR, and TCRdb's table has in-frame clones only and misses some. The sample yields some 500,000 clones, about 96% seen once. The specimen sequenced was naive CD4+ T cells sorted from blood. Subset denoted: CD45RA+ positively selected. The receptors shown here come from a woman aged 25 to 45 in good health.

The genes are TRBV28 and TRBJ2-7, with 10 positions matching TRBD2. The junction had 13 bases not matched to a gene; V was cut back by 8 bases and J by 6 bases. This CDR3 region has 15 residues. CDR1 is MDHEN, CDR2 SYDVKM, per germline. Here the CDR3 reads CASGNEGLARREQYF. Here the CDR3 DNA reads TGTGCCAGCGGAAACGAGGGACTAGCGAGACGCGAGCAGTACTTC. The complete variable domain, with remaining parts taken from reference TRBV28 and TRBJ2-7, reads DVKVTQSSRYLVKRTGEKVFLECVQDMDHENMFWYRQDPGLGLRLIYFSYDVKMKEKGDIPEGYSVSREKKERFSLILESASTNQTSMYLCASGNEGLARREQYFGPGTRLTVT.

The J gene is TRBJ2-5, the V gene TRBV7-2, with TRBD2 identical over 7 bases. The CDR3 has 15 amino acids. Trimming took 1 base from V and 5 from J; bases not matched to a gene: 7. Germline CDR1 SGHTA, CDR2 FQGNSA. In nucleotides, the CDR3 is TGTGCCAGCAGCTTAGATCGCGGGAGTATCGAGACCCAGTACTTC. It codes for CASSLDRGSIETQYF.

The chain combines TRBV28 with TRBJ2-2; 9 bases are a match to TRBD2. With 7 bases clipped from V and 7 bases from J, the junction kept 13 bases outside the gene matches. CDR1 MDHEN and CDR2 SYDVKM come from the germline V gene. This CDR3 is built from 16 residues. The CDR3 nucleotides read TGTGCCAGCACCCCGAGCGGGAGGACGAATGACGGGGAGCTGTTTTTT. As protein: CASTPSGRTNDGELFF.

The chain links TRBV9 to TRBJ2-5, with 16 bases identical to TRBD2. From germline, CDR1 is SGDLS and CDR2 YYNGEE. The CDR3 is 17 amino acids. The V gene end was trimmed by 3 bases and the J gene end by 4 bases; junction bases not matched to a gene: 6. The CDR3 nucleotides are TGTGCCAGCAGCGAGGGACTAGCGGGAGGGCCTCGAGAGACCCAGTACTTC. Translating it yields CASSEGLAGGPRETQYF.

The V gene is TRBV10-1, the J gene TRBJ1-2, with D tentatively TRBD1 (6 bases). With 4 bases removed from V and 7 bases from J, the gap between germline ends came to 16 bases. This CDR3 contains 14 residues. In germline, CDR1 is WNHNN, CDR2 SYGVQD (reference sequence). The CDR3 is CASSGPAGGCGYTF. DNA for the CDR3: TGCGCCAGCAGTGGGCCCGCGGGGGGCTGTGGCTACACCTTC.

The rearrangement uses TRBV11-2 and TRBJ2-7; 14 bases align to TRBD2. Germline CDR1 reads SGHAT; CDR2 reads FQNNGV. V lost 3 bases to trimming and J lost 6 bases; unmatched junction nucleotides: 4. The CDR3 contains 15 residues. Here the CDR3 DNA reads TGTGCCAGCAGCTTCAGACTAGCGGGAGGGCGCGAGCAGTACTTC. Amino acid sequence: CASSFRLAGGREQYF.

The CDR3 DNA sequence: TGTGCCAGCTCACGTCTCGTGGAGAGCTCCTACAATGAGCAGTTCTTC. Translated, it gives CASSRLVESSYNEQFF. The rearrangement uses TRBV18 and TRBJ2-1; D not resolved. The germline gives CDR1 KGHSH, CDR2 LQKENI. The CDR3 sequence is 16 residues long. Trimming took 4 bases from V and 0 from J, leaving 13 bases between them.

This clone has only one observation. The chain has TRBV6-5 and TRBJ1-4; TRBD1 might be the D (5 bases). The CDR3 spans 15 residues. Germline V CDR1 and CDR2: MNHEY, SVGAGI. The V and J ends lost 5 bases and 8 bases respectively, with 18 bases between them. CDR3 nucleotide sequence: TGTGCCAGCAGTCAAACCGGGACCGCCGGGGAAAAACTGTTTTTT. Protein: CASSQTGTAGEKLFF.

The CDR3 DNA follows: TGTGCCAGTAGTTCGACTAGCGGGAGATCAGTTGAGCAGTTCTTC. Its protein is CASSSTSGRSVEQFF. V and J are TRBV19 and TRBJ2-1, with TRBD2 identical over 12 bases. The CDR3 has 15 amino acids. The ends lost 5 bases at V and 9 bases at J; junction bases unmatched: 8. Germline V gene lookup returns CDR1 LNHDA and CDR2 SQIVND (reference sequence).

The J gene is TRBJ1-1, the V gene TRBV5-1, with a tentative D call TRBD1 (5 bases). The germline V and J ends were trimmed by 5 bases and 3 bases, with 14 bases remaining between them. The CDR3 length is 14 residues. Looked up from germline, CDR1 is SGHRS and CDR2 is YFSETQ. This CDR3 reads CASSMGPEDTEAFF. DNA of the CDR3: TGCGCCAGCAGTATGGGACCAGAGGACACTGAAGCTTTCTTT. Complete variable domain (other parts from reference TRBV5-1 and TRBJ1-1): KAGVTQTPRYLIKTRGQQVTLSCSPISGHRSVSWYQQTPGQGLQFLFEYFSETQRNKGNFPGRFSGRQFSNSRSEMNVSTLELGDSALYLCASSMGPEDTEAFFGQGTRLTVV.